Shown below are 8 T cell receptor beta chains from a single sample sequenced in a study of shared clonotypes between healthy human individuals. The table came from immunoSEQ multiplex PCR; TCRdb's copy has only in-frame clones and leaves some out. The table includes some 2,000,000 clones, around 96% detected once. Terminally differentiated effector memory CD45RA+ cells were excluded by CCR7 positive selection of CD45RO-negative cells. The specimen was naive CD8+ T cells sorted from blood. These receptor sequences come from a young man in good health.

Concerning this clone: This specimen includes other DNA sequences encoding the same CDR3. This rearrangement joins TRBV11-2 to TRBJ2-7; TRBD2 might be the D (6 bases). V lost 5 bases to trimming and J lost 7 bases, with 9 bases between them. The CDR3 is made up of 11 amino acids. Looked up from germline, CDR1 is SGHAT and CDR2 is FQNNGV. CDR3 coding DNA: TGTGCCAGCAGCCTAGGGAGGGAGCAGTACTTC. Residues: CASSLGREQYF.

The chain combines TRBV4-3 with TRBJ1-1, with 8 bases lining up with TRBD1. This CDR3 contains 18 residues. V shed 1 base and J 4 bases; nucleotides not matched to a gene: 14. CDR1 is LGHNA and CDR2 is YSLEER in the germline V gene. CDR3: CASSQGFGTGGLSTEAFF. In DNA, the CDR3 is TGCGCCAGCAGCCAAGGGTTTGGAACAGGGGGTTTGAGCACTGAAGCTTTCTTT.

V and J are TRBV5-6 and TRBJ1-3; a possible D gene is TRBD1 (6 bases). Between the trimmed V and J ends, which lost 3 bases and 4 bases, there was a span of 11 bases. Germline V gene sequence: CDR1 SGHDT, CDR2 YYEEEE. The CDR3 spans 14 residues. This chain's CDR3 is CASSWGAIGNTIYF. The CDR3 DNA reads as TGTGCCAGCAGCTGGGGGGCGATCGGAAACACCATATATTTT.

The chain joins TRBV6-5 to TRBJ2-7; D remains ambiguous. Germline CDR1 MNHEY, CDR2 SVGAGI. The V end was cut by 2 bases, the J end by 7 bases, with 15 bases between. The CDR3 has 14 amino acids. This CDR3 reads CASSYRGPGAEQYF. The CDR3 DNA follows: TGTGCCAGCAGTTACCGAGGTCCTGGAGCGGAGCAGTACTTC.

This sequence joins TRBV4-3 and TRBJ1-2; a weak D match, TRBD1 (5 bases). Deletions cut 0 bases from V and 6 bases from J, with 17 bases between. The CDR3 runs 16 residues. Germline V CDR1 and CDR2: LGHNA, YSLEER. Here the CDR3 DNA reads TGCGCCAGCAGCCAAGAAGGCGAGGGGAAGAACCATGGCTACACCTTC. Protein: CASSQEGEGKNHGYTF.

Here the CDR3 DNA reads TGCGCCAGCAGGGAAGCCCCTACTAGCCAGGGAGACTATGGCTACACCTTC. This translates into CASREAPTSQGDYGYTF. J is TRBJ1-2 and V is TRBV4-1; perhaps TRBD1 as D (5 bases). The CDR3 is 17 residues long. Between the trimmed V and J ends, which lost 6 bases and 3 bases, there was a span of 23 bases. In germline, CDR1 is MGHRA, CDR2 YSYEKL.

In regard to this clone: The same CDR3 arises from other DNA sequences in this sample as well. Here the CDR3 reads CASSLRTGNNEQFF. The CDR3 DNA reads TGTGCCAGCAGTTTGCGGACAGGTAACAATGAGCAGTTCTTC. The chain is built from TRBV27 and TRBJ2-1, with 7 nucleotides matching TRBD1. CDR1 MNHEY and CDR2 SMNVEV come from the germline V gene (reference sequence). Trimming removed 3 bases from V and 5 bases from J; junction bases left unmatched: 4. The CDR3 runs 14 residues.

The chain joins TRBV28 to TRBJ2-3; TRBD1 matches 8 bases. V lost 4 bases, J lost 5 bases, and 5 bases stayed unmatched. CDR3 length: 14 residues. In germline, CDR1 is MDHEN, CDR2 SYDVKM. For the CDR3, the DNA is TGTGCCAGCAGTTCAGACAGGGGAATAGATACGCAGTATTTT. Translation: CASSSDRGIDTQYF.